These T cell receptor beta chains were read from a single sample in a study of control samples from healthy donors and cancer patients. TCRdb's copy holds only in-frame clones and misses some; the assay was immunoSEQ multiplex PCR. This table holds some 410,000 clones, about 93% found once. The sequenced material came from PBMCs. The receptors were gathered from a man aged 40-50 years with head and neck cancer. The CDR3 runs from the conserved cysteine through the conserved F or W. Fields, in order: J gene, V gene, CDR3 protein.

>TRBJ2-1|TRBV19
CASSLRDNEQFF
>TRBJ2-1|TRBV18
CASSPRAGGYNEQFF
>TRBJ2-3|TRBV5-1
CASSMQPDRGRADTQYF
>TRBJ2-7|TRBV7-8
CASSLDQGTDREQYF
>TRBJ1-1|TRBV23-1
CAAPGQGRSTEAFF
>TRBJ1-3|TRBV28
CASSHGTLRAIYF
>TRBJ1-1|TRBV24-1
CATHPDTEAFF
>TRBJ1-4|TRBV5-1
CASSGGTGDREKLFF
>TRBJ1-2|TRBV19
CASSSEQGMNYGYTF
>TRBJ1-5|TRBV19
CATRDRPYSNQPQHF
>TRBJ1-1|TRBV6-5
CASNVQGLEAFF
>TRBJ2-5|TRBV3-1/TRBV3-2
CASSPAGTLQETQYF
>TRBJ2-7|TRBV27
CASSPHAGAAYEQYF
>TRBJ2-7|TRBV7-9
CASSLGDRVYEQYF